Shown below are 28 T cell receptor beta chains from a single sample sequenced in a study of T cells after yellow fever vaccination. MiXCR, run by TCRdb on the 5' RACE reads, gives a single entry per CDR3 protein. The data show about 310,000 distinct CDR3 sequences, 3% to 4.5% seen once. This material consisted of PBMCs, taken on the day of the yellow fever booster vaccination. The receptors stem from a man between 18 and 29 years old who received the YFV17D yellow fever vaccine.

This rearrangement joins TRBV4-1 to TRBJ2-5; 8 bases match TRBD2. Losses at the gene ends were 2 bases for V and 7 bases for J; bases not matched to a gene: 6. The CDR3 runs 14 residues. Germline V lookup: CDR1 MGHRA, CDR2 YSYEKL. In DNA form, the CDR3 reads TGCGCCAGCAGCCAAACGGGGGGGCTTGTGACCCAGTACTTC. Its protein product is CASSQTGGLVTQYF.

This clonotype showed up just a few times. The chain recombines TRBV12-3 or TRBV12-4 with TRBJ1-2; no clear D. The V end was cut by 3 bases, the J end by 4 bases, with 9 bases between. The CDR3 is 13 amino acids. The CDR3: CASSFRRGYGYTF. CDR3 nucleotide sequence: TGTGCCAGCAGTTTTCGCAGAGGCTATGGCTACACCTTC.

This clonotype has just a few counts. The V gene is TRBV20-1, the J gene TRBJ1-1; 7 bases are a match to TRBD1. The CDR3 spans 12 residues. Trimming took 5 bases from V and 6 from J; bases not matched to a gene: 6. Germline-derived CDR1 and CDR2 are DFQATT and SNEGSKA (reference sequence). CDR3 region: CSALDRAAEAFF. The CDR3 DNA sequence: TGCAGTGCTCTCGACAGGGCGGCTGAAGCTTTCTTT.

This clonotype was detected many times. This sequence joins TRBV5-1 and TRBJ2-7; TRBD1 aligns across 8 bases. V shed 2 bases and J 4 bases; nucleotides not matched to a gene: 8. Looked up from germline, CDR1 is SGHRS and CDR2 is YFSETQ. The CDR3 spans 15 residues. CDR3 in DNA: TGCGCCAGCAGCTTCTGGCCGGGGGACAGGTACGAGCAGTACGTC. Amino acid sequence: CASSFWPGDRYEQYV.

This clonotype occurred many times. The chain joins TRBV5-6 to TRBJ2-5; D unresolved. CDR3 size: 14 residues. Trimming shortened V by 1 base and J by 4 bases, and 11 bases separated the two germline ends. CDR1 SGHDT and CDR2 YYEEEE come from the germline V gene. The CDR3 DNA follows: TGTGCCAGCAGCTTGAGTGGCACACGAGAGACCCAGTACTTC. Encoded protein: CASSLSGTRETQYF. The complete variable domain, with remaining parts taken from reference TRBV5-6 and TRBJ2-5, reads DAGVTQSPTHLIKTRGQQVTLRCSPKSGHDTVSWYQQALGQGPQFIFQYYEEEERQRGNFPDRFSGHQFPNYSSELNVNALLLGDSALYLCASSLSGTRETQYFGPGTRLLVL.

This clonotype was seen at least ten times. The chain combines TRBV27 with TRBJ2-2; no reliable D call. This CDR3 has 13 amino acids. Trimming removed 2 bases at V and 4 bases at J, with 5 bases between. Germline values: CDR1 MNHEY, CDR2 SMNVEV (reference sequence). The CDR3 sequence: CASSLQITGELFF. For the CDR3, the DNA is TGTGCCAGCAGTTTACAGATCACCGGGGAGCTGTTTTTT.

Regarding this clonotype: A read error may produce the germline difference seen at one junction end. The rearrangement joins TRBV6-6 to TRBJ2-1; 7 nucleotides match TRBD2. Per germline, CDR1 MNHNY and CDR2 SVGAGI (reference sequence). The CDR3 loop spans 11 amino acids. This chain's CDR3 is CASSYTGLILF. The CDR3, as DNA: TGTGCCAGCAGTTACACGGGACTAATCCTCTTC.

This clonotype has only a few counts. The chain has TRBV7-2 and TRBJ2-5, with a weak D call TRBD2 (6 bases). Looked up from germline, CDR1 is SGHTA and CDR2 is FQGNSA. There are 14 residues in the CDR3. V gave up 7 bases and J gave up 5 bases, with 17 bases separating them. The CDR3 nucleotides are TGTGCCAGCATCCTGGGGAGGAAACGGGAGACCCAGTACTTC. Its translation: CASILGRKRETQYF.

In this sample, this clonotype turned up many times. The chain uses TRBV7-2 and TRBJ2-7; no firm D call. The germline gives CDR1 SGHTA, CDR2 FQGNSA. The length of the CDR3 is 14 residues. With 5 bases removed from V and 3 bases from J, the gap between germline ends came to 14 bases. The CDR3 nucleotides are TGTGCCAGCAGCGCCCTTGGCCCGCGCTACGAGCAGTACTTC. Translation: CASSALGPRYEQYF.

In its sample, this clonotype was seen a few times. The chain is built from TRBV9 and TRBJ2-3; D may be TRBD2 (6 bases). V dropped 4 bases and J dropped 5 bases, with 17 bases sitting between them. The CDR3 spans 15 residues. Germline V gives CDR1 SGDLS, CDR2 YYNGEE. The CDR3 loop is CASSPRPGGEDTQYF. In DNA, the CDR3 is TGTGCCAGCAGCCCACGACCCGGAGGGGAAGATACGCAGTATTTT.

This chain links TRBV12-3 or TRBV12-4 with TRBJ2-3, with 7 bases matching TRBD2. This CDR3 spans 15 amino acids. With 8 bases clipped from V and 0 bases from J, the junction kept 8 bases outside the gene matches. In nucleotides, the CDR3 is TGTGCCAGCGCCCGAGCGGGGCCAAGCACAGATACGCAGTATTTT. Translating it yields CASARAGPSTDTQYF.

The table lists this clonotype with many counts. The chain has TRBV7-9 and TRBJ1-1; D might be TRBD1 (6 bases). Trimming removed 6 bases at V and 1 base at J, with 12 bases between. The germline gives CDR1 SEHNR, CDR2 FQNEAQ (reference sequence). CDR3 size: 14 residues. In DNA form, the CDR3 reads TGTGCCAGCAGGTTACAGGGACAGAACACTGAAGCTTTCTTT. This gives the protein CASRLQGQNTEAFF.

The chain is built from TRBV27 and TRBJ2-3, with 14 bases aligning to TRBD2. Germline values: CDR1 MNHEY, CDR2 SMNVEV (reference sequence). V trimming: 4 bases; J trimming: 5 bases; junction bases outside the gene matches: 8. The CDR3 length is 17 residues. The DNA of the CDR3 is TGTGCCAGCAGTTCCGCCAAGACTAGCGGGGGGGGAGATACGCAGTATTTT. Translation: CASSSAKTSGGGDTQYF.

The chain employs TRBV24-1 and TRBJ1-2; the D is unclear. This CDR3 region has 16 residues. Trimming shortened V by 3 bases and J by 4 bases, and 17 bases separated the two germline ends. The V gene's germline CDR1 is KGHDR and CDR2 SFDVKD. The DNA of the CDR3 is TGTGCCACCAGTGATGACCCCGGGATGGGAACCTATGGCTACACCTTC. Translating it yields CATSDDPGMGTYGYTF.

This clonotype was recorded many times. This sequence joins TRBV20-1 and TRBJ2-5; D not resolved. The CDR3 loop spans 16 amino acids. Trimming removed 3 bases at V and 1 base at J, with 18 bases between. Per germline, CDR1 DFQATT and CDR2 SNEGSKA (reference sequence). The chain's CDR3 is CSARDVGEASQETQYF. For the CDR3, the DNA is TGCAGTGCTAGGGATGTCGGCGAGGCTAGCCAAGAGACCCAGTACTTC.

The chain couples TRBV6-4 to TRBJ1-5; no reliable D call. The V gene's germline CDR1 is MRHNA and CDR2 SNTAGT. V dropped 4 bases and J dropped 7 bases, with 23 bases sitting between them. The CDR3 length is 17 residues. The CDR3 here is CASSGSSASTGMQPQHF. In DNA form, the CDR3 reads TGTGCCAGCAGTGGCTCGAGCGCTTCAACTGGGATGCAGCCCCAGCATTTT.

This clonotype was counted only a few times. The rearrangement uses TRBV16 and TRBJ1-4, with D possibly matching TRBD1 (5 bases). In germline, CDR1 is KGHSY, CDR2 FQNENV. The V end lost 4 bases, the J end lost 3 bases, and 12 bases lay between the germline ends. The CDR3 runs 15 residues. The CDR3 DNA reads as TGTGCCAGCAGCCCGGGAGGGGCTGCTAATGAAAAACTGTTTTTT. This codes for CASSPGGAANEKLFF.

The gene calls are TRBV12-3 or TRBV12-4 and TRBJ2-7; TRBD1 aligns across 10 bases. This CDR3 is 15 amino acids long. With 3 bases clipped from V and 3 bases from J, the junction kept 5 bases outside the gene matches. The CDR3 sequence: CASSFGTGAFYEQYF. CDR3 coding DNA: TGTGCCAGCAGTTTCGGGACAGGGGCTTTCTACGAGCAGTACTTC.

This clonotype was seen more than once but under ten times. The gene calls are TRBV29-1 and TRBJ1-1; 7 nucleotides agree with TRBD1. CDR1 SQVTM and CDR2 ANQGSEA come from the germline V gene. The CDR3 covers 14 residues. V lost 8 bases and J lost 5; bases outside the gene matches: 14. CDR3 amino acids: CSTETGSVGTEAFF. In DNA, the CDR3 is TGCAGCACTGAGACAGGGAGCGTAGGTACTGAAGCTTTCTTT.

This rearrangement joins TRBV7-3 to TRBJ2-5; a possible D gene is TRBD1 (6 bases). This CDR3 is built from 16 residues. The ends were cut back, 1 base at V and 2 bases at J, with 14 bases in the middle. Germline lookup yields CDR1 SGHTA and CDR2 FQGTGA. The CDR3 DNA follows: TGTGCCAGCAGCTTAATCCCCTCCGGACAGCAAGAGACCCAGTACTTC. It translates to CASSLIPSGQQETQYF.

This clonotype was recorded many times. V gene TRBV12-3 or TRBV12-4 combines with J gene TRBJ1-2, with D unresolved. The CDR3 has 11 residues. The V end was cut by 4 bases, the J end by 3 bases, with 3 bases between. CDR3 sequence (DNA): TGTGCCAGCAGTTATGACTATGGCTACACCTTC. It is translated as CASSYDYGYTF.

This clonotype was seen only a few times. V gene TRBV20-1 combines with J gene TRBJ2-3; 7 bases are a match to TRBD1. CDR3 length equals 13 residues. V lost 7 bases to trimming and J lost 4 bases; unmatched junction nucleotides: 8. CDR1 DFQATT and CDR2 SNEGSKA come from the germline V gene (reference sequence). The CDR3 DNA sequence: TGCAGTGGGACGCAACAGGGGCCAGATACGCAGTATTTT. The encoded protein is CSGTQQGPDTQYF.

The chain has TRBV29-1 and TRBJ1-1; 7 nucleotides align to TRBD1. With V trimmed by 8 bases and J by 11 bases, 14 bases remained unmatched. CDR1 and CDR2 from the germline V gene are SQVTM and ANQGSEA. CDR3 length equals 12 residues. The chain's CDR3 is CSPSKADRAAFF. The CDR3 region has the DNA TGCAGCCCAAGTAAGGCAGACAGGGCGGCTTTCTTT.

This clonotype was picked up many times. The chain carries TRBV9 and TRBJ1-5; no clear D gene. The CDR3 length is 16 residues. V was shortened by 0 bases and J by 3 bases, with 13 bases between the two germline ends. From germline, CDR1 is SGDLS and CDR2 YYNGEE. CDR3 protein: CASSVALSPVNQPQHF. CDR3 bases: TGTGCCAGCAGCGTAGCTCTCAGCCCAGTCAATCAGCCCCAGCATTTT.

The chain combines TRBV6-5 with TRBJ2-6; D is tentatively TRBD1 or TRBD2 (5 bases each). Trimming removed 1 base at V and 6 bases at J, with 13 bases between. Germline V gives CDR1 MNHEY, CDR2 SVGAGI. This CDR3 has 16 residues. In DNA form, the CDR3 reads TGTGCCAGCAGTTACTTGGGACCGTTGGCGGCCAACGTCCTGACTTTC. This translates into CASSYLGPLAANVLTF.

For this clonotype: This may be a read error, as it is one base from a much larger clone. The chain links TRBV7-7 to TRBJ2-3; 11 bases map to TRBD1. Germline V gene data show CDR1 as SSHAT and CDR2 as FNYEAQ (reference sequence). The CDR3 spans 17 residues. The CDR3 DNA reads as TGTGCTATCAGCTTGGGGACAGGGGGTGCGGGCACAGATACGCAGTATTTT. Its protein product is CAISLGTGGAGTDTQYF.

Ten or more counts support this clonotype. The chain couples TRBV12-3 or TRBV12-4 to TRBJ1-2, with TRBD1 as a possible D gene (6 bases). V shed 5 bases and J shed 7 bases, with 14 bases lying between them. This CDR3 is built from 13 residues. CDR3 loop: CASSRQGIAGYTF. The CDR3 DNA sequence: TGTGCCAGCAGTCGCCAGGGGATTGCTGGCTACACCTTC.

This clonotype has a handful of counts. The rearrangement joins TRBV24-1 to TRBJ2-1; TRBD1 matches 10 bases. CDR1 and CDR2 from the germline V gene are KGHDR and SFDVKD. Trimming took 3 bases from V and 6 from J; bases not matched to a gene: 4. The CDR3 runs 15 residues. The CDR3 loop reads CATSDDRGPGNEQFF. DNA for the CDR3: TGTGCCACCAGTGATGACAGGGGGCCCGGCAATGAGCAGTTCTTC.